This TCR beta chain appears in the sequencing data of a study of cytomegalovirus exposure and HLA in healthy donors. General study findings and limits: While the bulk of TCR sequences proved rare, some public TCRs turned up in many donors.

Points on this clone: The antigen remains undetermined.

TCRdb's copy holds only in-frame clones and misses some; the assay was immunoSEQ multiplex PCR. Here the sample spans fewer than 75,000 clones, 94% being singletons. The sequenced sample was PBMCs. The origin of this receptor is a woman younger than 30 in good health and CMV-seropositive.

The CDR3 sequence is CAWSVQTSGRTDTQYF. In nucleotides, the CDR3 is TGTGCCTGGAGTGTACAAACTAGCGGACGCACAGATACGCAGTATTTT. The chain employs TRBV30 and TRBJ2-3, with 8 bases aligning to TRBD2. V lost 0 bases to trimming and J lost 1 base; unmatched junction nucleotides: 6. Germline lookup yields CDR1 GTSNPN and CDR2 SVGIG (reference sequence). The CDR3 is 16 amino acids.